This passage covers 9 T cell receptor beta chains from one sample sequenced in a study of CD8 T cells in ankylosing spondylitis. Study observations and caveats: In ankylosing spondylitis blood, a motif of seven to nine highly homologous TCR beta variants appeared characteristic.

TCRdb reprocessed the 5' RACE reads via MiXCR and lists one record per CDR3 protein. The sample lists a few hundred thousand distinct CDR3 sequences; approximately 20% were seen once. These TCRs' antigens remain unknown. The specimen sequenced was blood, either unsorted or a sorted T cell fraction (not recorded which). The receptors shown here come from a male donor with ankylosing spondylitis.

The chain uses TRBV12-3 or TRBV12-4 and TRBJ1-1, with TRBD1 matching over 7 bases. Trimming removed 6 bases from V and 0 bases from J; junction bases left unmatched: 4. The CDR3 length is 14 residues. CDR3 bases: TGTGCCAGCAGCACAGGGGCGATGAACACTGAAGCTTTCTTT. Amino acid sequence: CASSTGAMNTEAFF.

This clonotype was detected only a few times. V usage is TRBV3-1 and J usage is TRBJ2-1; TRBD1 aligns across 8 bases. The CDR3 contains 15 residues. Looked up from germline, CDR1 is LGHDT and CDR2 is YNNKEL (reference sequence). V lost 6 bases, J lost 0 bases, and 4 bases stayed unmatched. Here the CDR3 DNA reads TGTGCCAGCAGACTCACAGGGGGCTCCTACAATGAGCAGTTCTTC. Its translation: CASRLTGGSYNEQFF.

Notes on this clonotype: A much more abundant neighbour one base away suggests this may be a read error. This rearrangement joins TRBV4-2 to TRBJ2-1, with D perhaps matching TRBD1 (6 bases). The CDR3 has 13 amino acids. Germline V gene sequence: CDR1 LGHNA, CDR2 YNFKEQ. Trimming shortened V by 3 bases and J by 15 bases, and 18 bases separated the two germline ends. The CDR3 region is CASSQGDGDKLFF. The CDR3 nucleotides are TGTGCCAGCAGCCAGGGCGATGGGGACAAACTGTTCTTC.

The gene calls are TRBV20-1 and TRBJ2-7; D is unresolved. CDR1 and CDR2 from the germline V gene are DFQATT and SNEGSKA (reference sequence). This CDR3 region has 15 residues. The V end lost 0 bases, the J end lost 0 bases, and 12 bases lay between the germline ends. CDR3 nucleotides: TGCAGTGCTAGAGATTGGATCCCCTCCTCCTACGAGCAGTACTTC. Its protein product is CSARDWIPSSYEQYF.

This clonotype was counted a few times. The V gene is TRBV11-3, the J gene TRBJ2-1, with TRBD2 identical over 11 bases. This CDR3 comprises 15 residues. V lost 5 bases and J lost 3; bases outside the gene matches: 3. Germline CDR1 SGHNT, CDR2 YENEEA. The CDR3: CASSGTSGDYNEQFF. The CDR3 region has the DNA TGTGCCAGCAGCGGGACTAGCGGAGACTACAATGAGCAGTTCTTC.

The rearrangement links TRBV28 to TRBJ1-6; 7 bases align to TRBD1. Germline-derived CDR1 and CDR2 are MDHEN and SYDVKM. The CDR3 spans 14 residues. With 5 bases clipped from V and 7 bases from J, the junction kept 5 bases outside the gene matches. CDR3 nucleotide sequence: TGTGCCAGCAGTCCTACAGGGGTCAATTCACCCCTCCACTTT. This encodes CASSPTGVNSPLHF. Together with reference TRBV28 and TRBJ1-6, the CDR3 gives the full variable domain: DVKVTQSSRYLVKRTGEKVFLECVQDMDHENMFWYRQDPGLGLRLIYFSYDVKMKEKGDIPEGYSVSREKKERFSLILESASTNQTSMYLCASSPTGVNSPLHFGNGTRLTVT.

V and J are TRBV11-3 and TRBJ2-2; no definite D call. The germline CDR1 and CDR2 sequences are SGHNT and YENEEA. Trimming cost V 5 bases and J 3 bases, with 4 bases left between them. This CDR3 comprises 12 residues. The CDR3 bases are TGTGCCAGCAGCCATGACACCGGGGAGCTGTTTTTT. Protein product: CASSHDTGELFF.

V gene TRBV19 combines with J gene TRBJ2-3; 7 bases fit TRBD2. This CDR3 is built from 15 residues. After removal of 5 bases from V and 6 bases from J, the junction contained 11 bases not matched to a gene. Germline CDR1 and CDR2: LNHDA and SQIVND (reference sequence). The CDR3 bases are TGTGCCAGTAGTGTGACTAGCAATCCTCTCGATACGCAGTATTTT. Translating gives CASSVTSNPLDTQYF. Full variable domain (missing parts from reference TRBV19 and TRBJ2-3): DGGITQSPKYLFRKEGQNVTLSCEQNLNHDAMYWYRQDPGQGLRLIYYSQIVNDFQKGDIAEGYSVSREKKESFPLTVTSAQKNPTAFYLCASSVTSNPLDTQYFGPGTRLTVL.

The CDR3 spells CASSPPGTSGTQYF. CDR3 bases: TGTGCCAGCTCACCACCTGGGACTAGCGGGACCCAGTACTTC. The chain recombines TRBV18 with TRBJ2-5, with 11 bases matching TRBD2. After removal of 0 bases from V and 7 bases from J, the junction contained 1 base not matched to a gene. The germline V gene encodes CDR1 KGHSH and CDR2 LQKENI. The CDR3 length is 14 residues.